These T cell receptor beta chains were read from a single sample in a study of T cell responses to AZD1222 COVID-19 vaccine. Only in-frame clones appear in the TCRdb table, and some are missing; sequencing was by immunoSEQ multiplex PCR. The sample contains 89,000 or so clones, just over 90% of which appear only once. Sequenced material: peripheral blood, taken 28 days after the second AZD1222 dose. The receptor source for this set is an adult who received the AZD1222 COVID-19 vaccine. CDR3s include the opening cysteine and the closing phenylalanine or tryptophan. Some rows have no size entry. The others give once, few or many, or a class for an expanded clone.

NA	TRBJ1-5	TRBV18	14	CASSQGQGNQPQHF
NA	TRBJ1-1	TRBV5-4	16	CASSFGSRAANTEAFF
NA	TRBJ2-2	TRBV27	14	CASSLWSETGELFF
NA	TRBJ1-3	TRBV5-3	16	CARSLGYCGSGNTIYF
NA	TRBJ2-7	TRBV30	15	CAWSVGPSLRGEQYF
NA	TRBJ1-6	TRBV19	17	CASSIDSGMGLNSPLHF
NA	TRBJ1-2	TRBV18	15	CASSPGQGANYGYTF
NA	TRBJ1-6	TRBV30	16	CAWDEAGQPLSSPLHF
few	TRBJ2-1	TRBV6-5	15	CASRLVRAAYNEQFF
NA	TRBJ1-1	TRBV19	11	CASKFVTEAFF
NA	TRBJ1-6	TRBV5-6	14	CASSFSLNNSPLHF
NA	TRBJ1-2	TRBV21-1	15	CASSKVDRDTRGYTF
NA	TRBJ2-3	TRBV27	16	CASSFGPSGGTDTQYF
NA	TRBJ1-5	TRBV28	14	CASTPLYSNQPQHF
NA	TRBJ2-7	TRBV5-1	15	CASSSETGSFYEQYF
NA	TRBJ1-2	TRBV10-3	12	CAISVRGEGYTF
once	TRBJ2-7	TRBV29-1	16	CSVEEVASGVSYEQYF
once	TRBJ2-2	TRBV6-2/TRBV6-3	16	CASSYSWTSKGGELFF
NA	TRBJ2-5	TRBV28	16	CASSLSGTSGQETQYF
NA	TRBJ2-5	TRBV7-9	15	CASTLERGYQETQYF
NA	TRBJ2-7	TRBV5-5	14	CASSSLQGSYEQYF
NA	TRBJ2-7	TRBV14	12	CASSQFSYEQYF
NA	TRBJ1-5	TRBV28	17	CASSPTGLKGGNQPQHF
NA	TRBJ2-7	TRBV18	13	CASSPPSSAEQYF
NA	TRBJ2-1	TRBV5-1	14	CASSPHLDYNEQFF
few	TRBJ2-2	TRBV11-2	14	CASSARLLPGELFF
NA	TRBJ1-2	TRBV6-2/TRBV6-3	13	CASSSQALGGYTF
NA	TRBJ2-1	TRBV18	15	CASSRSGTGGDEQFF
NA	TRBJ1-5	TRBV19	17	CASSTRDSRYSNQPQHF
NA	TRBJ1-1	TRBV19	17	CASSTTGQGELNTEAFF
few	TRBJ1-4	TRBV4-1	14	CASGDMGQSEKLFF
NA	TRBJ1-1	TRBV27	11	CASSFGTEAFF
NA	TRBJ2-6	TRBV2	16	CASSEVGNTGLNVLTF
NA	TRBJ1-1	TRBV10-1	13	CASSDPWETEAFF
NA	TRBJ1-2	TRBV5-1	15	CASSFTGGSSYGYTF
NA	TRBJ2-4	TRBV3-1/TRBV3-2	14	CASSQVLAKNIQYF
NA	TRBJ2-7	TRBV7-2	13	CASSRQGAGEQYF
NA	TRBJ1-2	TRBV7-9	16	CASSLEVVSSNYGYTF
many	TRBJ2-1	TRBV6-4	15	CASRPGTSGNNEQFF
NA	TRBJ2-7	TRBV28	11	CASKRSYEQYF
few	TRBJ1-3	TRBV6-5	15	CASRRQTISGNTIYF
NA	TRBJ1-2	TRBV18	15	CASSPEGGWDYGYTF
NA	TRBJ1-1	TRBV2	13	CASSNQGGTEAFF
NA	TRBJ1-2	TRBV12-3/TRBV12-4	13	CASSLVWSHGYTF